This is a list of T cell receptor beta chains from one sample in a study of naive and memory T cell subsets. From the 5' RACE reads, TCRdb called clonotypes with MiXCR, one entry per CDR3 protein. The table shows roughly 56,000 distinct CDR3 sequences, with approximately 7.2% occurring only once. These receptors were taken from a male donor in good health. CDR3s include the opening cysteine and the closing phenylalanine or tryptophan. A D gene is named only where the DNA matches it firmly. Size is stated for part of the rows, as once, few or many counts, or as a class when the clone is expanded.

TRBJ1-1	many	TRBV27	16	TRBD1	CASSLRGQGDNTEAFF	TGTGCCAGCAGTTTAAGGGGACAGGGGGACAACACTGAAGCTTTCTTT
TRBJ1-2	few	TRBV29-1	14	-	CSVALRGSLGGYTF	TGCAGCGTTGCATTGAGGGGGAGTTTGGGTGGCTACACCTTC
TRBJ2-1	-	TRBV3-1	14	-	CASSHPQGDNEQFF	TGTGCCAGCAGCCATCCCCAAGGAGACAATGAGCAGTTCTTC
TRBJ2-4	many	TRBV2	14	-	CASSGPGGTDIQYF	TGTGCCAGCAGTGGGCCGGGGGGCACTGACATTCAGTACTTC
TRBJ2-7	many	TRBV5-1	16	TRBD2	CASSFLGGTSDYEQYF	TGCGCCAGCAGCTTCCTTGGTGGGACTAGCGACTACGAGCAGTACTTC
TRBJ2-7	many	TRBV6-5	12	TRBD1	CASSYGTGEQYF	TGTGCCAGCAGTTACGGGACAGGGGAGCAGTACTTC
TRBJ1-5	-	TRBV20-1	14	-	CSARDGNSNQPQHF	TGCAGTGCTAGAGATGGCAACAGCAATCAGCCCCAGCATTTT
TRBJ2-3	once	TRBV5-4	16	TRBD2	CASTPRVAGASDTQYF	TGTGCCAGCACCCCGAGGGTAGCGGGAGCCTCAGATACGCAGTATTTT
TRBJ2-1	few	TRBV2	15	TRBD2	CASSEAGLDYNEQFF	TGTGCCAGCAGTGAAGCGGGACTAGACTACAATGAGCAGTTCTTC
TRBJ1-2	many	TRBV29-1	13	-	CSVGDPEEYGYTF	TGCAGCGTTGGGGACCCAGAGGAGTATGGCTACACCTTC
TRBJ2-4	many	TRBV4-1	16	-	CASSQEPTPGKNIQYF	TGCGCCAGCAGCCAAGAACCGACCCCGGGAAAAAACATTCAGTACTTC
TRBJ2-3	-	TRBV19	16	TRBD1	CASSYRSGTATDTQYF	TGTGCCAGTAGCTATAGATCCGGGACAGCCACAGATACGCAGTATTTT
TRBJ1-5	many	TRBV12-3/TRBV12-4	15	TRBD1	CASSRIRGQVQPQHF	TGTGCCAGCAGCCGTATCAGGGGGCAGGTTCAGCCCCAGCATTTT
TRBJ1-2	-	TRBV19	14	-	CASSLTVSSYGYTF	TGTGCCAGTAGTTTAACAGTCAGCAGCTATGGCTACACCTTC
TRBJ2-1	few	TRBV29-1	13	-	CSVERDGSSEQFF	TGCAGCGTTGAGCGTGACGGGAGCAGTGAGCAGTTCTTC
TRBJ1-1	few	TRBV11-2	15	TRBD1	CASSLEITGEIEAFF	TGTGCCAGCAGCTTAGAAATAACAGGGGAGATTGAAGCTTTCTTT